A single sample gave rise to the 5 T cell receptor beta chains below, sequenced in a study of OX40 agonist ivuxolimab in advanced cancers. TCRdb's table, derived via immunoSEQ multiplex PCR, lists solely in-frame clones and lacks some. The repertoire includes under 85,000 clones, 85% of them detected once, and roughly 3.1% sits in the top ten. The sequenced sample was CD4+ or CD8+ T cells sorted from blood, obtained in a trial of the OX40 agonist ivuxolimab. These receptors came from an adult with an advanced solid tumor such as melanoma, head and neck, liver or kidney cancer.

The V and J genes are TRBV28 and TRBJ2-5, with 8 positions matching TRBD2. V was clipped by 6 bases and J by 2 bases; unmatched bases: 2. Germline CDR1 MDHEN, CDR2 SYDVKM. This CDR3 is built from 13 residues. In DNA, the CDR3 is TGTGCCAGCAGGCGGGAGGCACAAGAGACCCAGTACTTC. As protein: CASRREAQETQYF.

The chain employs TRBV5-1 and TRBJ2-3; D is ambiguous. The germline V gene has CDR1 SGHRS and CDR2 YFSETQ. Trimming removed 0 bases from V and 3 bases from J, with 14 bases in between. The CDR3 consists of 16 residues. As DNA, the CDR3 is TGCGCCAGCAGCTTGGGAGGCGCGAAGACGACAGATACGCAGTATTTT. This encodes CASSLGGAKTTDTQYF.

This chain uses TRBV29-1 with TRBJ1-1, with D possibly TRBD1 on 6 matching bases. In germline, CDR1 is SQVTM, CDR2 ANQGSEA. The ends were cut back, 4 bases at V and 4 bases at J, with 16 bases in the middle. CDR3 length: 14 residues. DNA of the CDR3: TGCAGCGTTGGTAATTGGGGGCGCTCCACTGAAGCTTTCTTT. Its protein is CSVGNWGRSTEAFF.

The rearrangement uses TRBV7-2 and TRBJ1-1; D is uncertain. Germline CDR1 reads SGHTA; CDR2 reads FQGNSA. Trimming shortened V by 2 bases and J by 6 bases, and 7 bases separated the two germline ends. This CDR3 region has 12 residues. The CDR3 here is CASSLYPPEAFF. The CDR3 bases are TGTGCCAGCAGCTTATACCCTCCTGAAGCTTTCTTT. Together with reference TRBV7-2 and TRBJ1-1, the CDR3 gives the full variable domain: GAGVSQSPSNKVTEKGKDVELRCDPISGHTALYWYRQSLGQGLEFLIYFQGNSAPDKSGLPSDRFSAERTGGSVSTLTIQRTQQEDSAVYLCASSLYPPEAFFGQGTRLTVV.

Only a few counts were recorded for this clone. The chain carries TRBV13 and TRBJ2-2; D is perhaps TRBD1 or TRBD2 (5 bases each). Trimming took 5 bases from V and 0 from J, leaving 10 bases between them. Germline V gene data show CDR1 as PRHDT and CDR2 as FYEKMQ (reference sequence). The CDR3 totals 15 residues. CDR3 bases: TGTGCCAGCAGCCAAGGGACGGCGAACACCGGGGAGCTGTTTTTT. Amino acids: CASSQGTANTGELFF. Filled out from reference TRBV13 and TRBJ2-2, the complete variable domain reads AAGVIQSPRHLIKEKRETATLKCYPIPRHDTVYWYQQGPGQDPQFLISFYEKMQSDKGSIPDRFSAQQFSDYHSELNMSSLELGDSALYFCASSQGTANTGELFFGEGSRLTVL.